This record looks at one TCR beta chain sequence and its context. Sequencing of TCR beta was performed on blood CD8+ T cells and on blood CD4+ T cells. TEMRA cells were FACS-enriched, unlike CD8+ and CD4+ T cells, which were negatively isolated. These data come from a study of CD8 T cells in Susac syndrome. This CDR3 has 14 amino acids. Germline CDR1 SGHDT, CDR2 YYEEEE. Trimming pared 0 bases from V and 9 bases from J, leaving 10 bases between. RNA in amounts of roughly 0.5 to 1 ug was reverse transcribed with random hexamers. Amplification of TCR beta CDR3 was carried out by immunoSEQ multiplex PCR, which covered 54 Vbeta and 13 Jbeta segments. TCRdb passed the immunoSEQ multiplex PCR reads through MiXCR, listing each CDR3 protein once. Of around 130,000 distinct CDR3 sequences listed, approximately 90% are singletons.

This clonotype was obtained from a human donor with multiple sclerosis. The chain carries TRBV5-6 and TRBJ1-6; no reliable D call. The specimen was CD8+ T cells from PBMCs. CDR3 region: CASSLVTLPSPLHF. As DNA, the CDR3 is TGTGCCAGCAGCTTGGTAACTTTACCTTCACCCCTCCACTTT.